These T cell receptor beta chains were read from a single sample in a study of breast tumors, draining lymph nodes, adjacent tissues. Via MiXCR, TCRdb re-called the multiplex PCR reads, giving one row per CDR3 protein. The table has about 180,000 distinct CDR3 sequences, approximately 30% seen once. Sample: axillary lymph node tissue. These TCRs come from a female donor with breast cancer. Some clones in this sample may be carry-over from other donors' samples. CDR3s include the opening cysteine and the closing phenylalanine or tryptophan. A D gene is named only where the DNA matches it firmly. Only part of the rows carry a size: once, few, many, or a class if the clone is expanded.

abundance: many
v_gene: TRBV7-8
d_gene: .
j_gene: TRBJ1-5
CDR3nt: TGTGCCAGCAGCCAGTTGGAGGGCAATCAGCCCCAGCATTTT
CDR3aa: CASSQLEGNQPQHF

abundance: many
v_gene: TRBV9
d_gene: TRBD2
j_gene: TRBJ2-3
CDR3nt: TGTGCCAGCAGCGTAGGACTAGCGGGTACAGATACGCAGTATTTT
CDR3aa: CASSVGLAGTDTQYF

abundance: .
v_gene: TRBV20-1
d_gene: .
j_gene: TRBJ1-4
CDR3nt: TGCGGCCGGGACGCAACTAATGAAAAACTGTTTTTT
CDR3aa: CGRDATNEKLFF

abundance: many
v_gene: TRBV2
d_gene: .
j_gene: TRBJ1-2
CDR3nt: TGTGCCAGCAGTGACGGACAAAACTATGGCTACACCTTC
CDR3aa: CASSDGQNYGYTF

abundance: .
v_gene: TRBV20-1
d_gene: .
j_gene: TRBJ1-5
CDR3nt: TGCAGTGCTAGCGGGGACGGAAATCGGCCCCAGCATTTT
CDR3aa: CSASGDGNRPQHF

abundance: many
v_gene: TRBV7-3
d_gene: TRBD1
j_gene: TRBJ2-6
CDR3nt: TGTGCCAGCAGCGCGACAGGGCGGCTCTCTGGGGCCAACGTCCTGACTTTC
CDR3aa: CASSATGRLSGANVLTF

abundance: many
v_gene: TRBV28
d_gene: .
j_gene: TRBJ1-2
CDR3nt: TGTGCCAGCAGTTTAGTCCCGCTGTTGATGGGCTACACCTTC
CDR3aa: CASSLVPLLMGYTF

abundance: .
v_gene: TRBV7-8
d_gene: .
j_gene: TRBJ2-7
CDR3nt: TGTGCCAGCTTCGGGACTGGCCGCTACGAGCAGTACTTC
CDR3aa: CASFGTGRYEQYF

abundance: .
v_gene: TRBV14
d_gene: .
j_gene: TRBJ2-3
CDR3nt: TGTGCCAGCAGCCAAGAATCGGACAAGACAGATACGCAGTATTTT
CDR3aa: CASSQESDKTDTQYF

abundance: many
v_gene: TRBV19
d_gene: .
j_gene: TRBJ2-3
CDR3nt: TGTGCCAGTAGTATAGGCCAGGTAACGACAGATACGCAGTATTTT
CDR3aa: CASSIGQVTTDTQYF

abundance: many
v_gene: TRBV11-2
d_gene: .
j_gene: TRBJ2-5
CDR3nt: TGTGCCAGCAGCTTAAGTTTCGAGGGGGGGTTTGAGACCCAGTACTTC
CDR3aa: CASSLSFEGGFETQYF

abundance: many
v_gene: TRBV12-3/TRBV12-4
d_gene: TRBD2
j_gene: TRBJ2-3
CDR3nt: TGTGCCAGCAGTTTGGAGAGATTAGCGGGGGGGTATCTCTTATGCACAGATACGCAGTATTTT
CDR3aa: CASSLERLAGGYLLCTDTQYF

abundance: many
v_gene: TRBV24-1
d_gene: .
j_gene: TRBJ2-3
CDR3nt: TGTGCCACCAGTGATTTAGGAAAGGGGGGCGAGAGAGATACGCAGTATTTT
CDR3aa: CATSDLGKGGERDTQYF

abundance: .
v_gene: TRBV12-3/TRBV12-4
d_gene: TRBD1
j_gene: TRBJ1-4
CDR3nt: TGTGCCAGCTCCACAGGGGGCTTTGAAAAACTGTTTTTT
CDR3aa: CASSTGGFEKLFF

abundance: many
v_gene: TRBV5-1
d_gene: .
j_gene: TRBJ1-2
CDR3nt: TGCGCCAGCAGCTTGAAGGATTCTACCTATGGCTACACCTTC
CDR3aa: CASSLKDSTYGYTF

abundance: once
v_gene: TRBV4-1
d_gene: .
j_gene: TRBJ2-6
CDR3nt: TGCGCCAGCAGCCAAGAGGAGGGACCCGGGGCCAACGTCCTGACTTTC
CDR3aa: CASSQEEGPGANVLTF

abundance: many
v_gene: TRBV20-1
d_gene: TRBD2
j_gene: TRBJ2-2
CDR3nt: TGCAGTGCTAGCACTAGCGGGAGGGCAGATGGGGAGCTGTTTTTT
CDR3aa: CSASTSGRADGELFF

abundance: .
v_gene: TRBV11-3
d_gene: TRBD1
j_gene: TRBJ1-2
CDR3nt: TGTGCCAGCAGTTTCCGGGACAGGGCGAACTATGGCTACACCTTC
CDR3aa: CASSFRDRANYGYTF

abundance: .
v_gene: TRBV6-5
d_gene: .
j_gene: TRBJ2-1
CDR3nt: TGTGCCAGCAGTCACTCTACAAACCTAGCGTTAGGGTTGAATGAGCAGTTCTTC
CDR3aa: CASSHSTNLALGLNEQFF

abundance: .
v_gene: TRBV7-9
d_gene: TRBD2
j_gene: TRBJ2-2
CDR3nt: TGTGCCAGCAGCTTGGGGACTAGCGGGGAGCTGTTTTTT
CDR3aa: CASSLGTSGELFF

abundance: once
v_gene: TRBV6-4
d_gene: .
j_gene: TRBJ2-3
CDR3nt: TGTGCCAGCAGTGACGGGGCAAGTAGCGCGGATACGCAGTATTTT
CDR3aa: CASSDGASSADTQYF

abundance: many
v_gene: TRBV28
d_gene: TRBD1
j_gene: TRBJ1-4
CDR3nt: TGTGCCAGCAGTTCAGGGGGGATTGAAAAACTGTTTTTT
CDR3aa: CASSSGGIEKLFF

abundance: many
v_gene: TRBV5-1
d_gene: TRBD1
j_gene: TRBJ1-5
CDR3nt: TGCGCCAGCAGCTTGGAGCCAGGGGGCGCCGGGCAGCCCCAGCATTTT
CDR3aa: CASSLEPGGAGQPQHF

abundance: many
v_gene: TRBV27
d_gene: TRBD2
j_gene: TRBJ2-7
CDR3nt: TGTGCCAGCAGCCCGGAAGCGGGGACGATGGACTACGAGCAGTACTTC
CDR3aa: CASSPEAGTMDYEQYF

abundance: .
v_gene: TRBV19
d_gene: TRBD2
j_gene: TRBJ2-2
CDR3nt: TGTGCCAGTAGTATAAAACTAGCGGGATCGTTTTTT
CDR3aa: CASSIKLAGSFF